Here is one TCR beta chain with its context. Methods used by the authors: The assay estimated nucleated cells by amplifying reference gene primers. Profiled with immunoSEQ multiplex PCR; TCRdb holds only in-frame clones, not every one. D and trimming were read from the DNA, whereas the V and J calls and clone size are those reported in that table. The table includes roughly 99,000 clones, 90% to 95% detected once. These data belong to a study of blood T cell repertoires in COVID-19. Study context: There were acute and convalescent COVID-19 samples, and they came from the United States, Italy and Spain. Sample material is recorded as cDNA or gDNA derived from T cells, B-cell-depleted T cells, or PBMCs.

The ends lost 4 bases at V and 0 bases at J; junction bases unmatched: 10. This CDR3 spans 17 amino acids. Germline CDR1 LGHDT, CDR2 YNNKEL (reference sequence). The source of this sequence is a young woman with acute or convalescent COVID-19. The specimen was peripheral blood. The J gene is TRBJ1-1, the V gene TRBV3-1 (or the pseudogene TRBV3-2), with 8 bases fitting TRBD1. CDR3 amino acids: CASSLRTGSAMNTEAFF. The CDR3 region has the DNA TGTGCCAGCAGCCTCCGGACAGGGTCAGCGATGAACACTGAAGCTTTCTTT.